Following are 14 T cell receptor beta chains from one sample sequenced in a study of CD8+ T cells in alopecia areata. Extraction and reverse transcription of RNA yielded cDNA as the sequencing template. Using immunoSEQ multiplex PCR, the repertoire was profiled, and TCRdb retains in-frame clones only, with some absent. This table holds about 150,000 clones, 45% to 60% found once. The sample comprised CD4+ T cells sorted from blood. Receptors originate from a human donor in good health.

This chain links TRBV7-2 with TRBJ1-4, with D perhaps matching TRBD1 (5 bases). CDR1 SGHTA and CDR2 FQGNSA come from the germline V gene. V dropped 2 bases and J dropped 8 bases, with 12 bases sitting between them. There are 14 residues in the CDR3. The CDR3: CASSLQGLGEKLFF. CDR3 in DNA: TGTGCCAGCAGCTTACAGGGTCTTGGCGAAAAACTGTTTTTT.

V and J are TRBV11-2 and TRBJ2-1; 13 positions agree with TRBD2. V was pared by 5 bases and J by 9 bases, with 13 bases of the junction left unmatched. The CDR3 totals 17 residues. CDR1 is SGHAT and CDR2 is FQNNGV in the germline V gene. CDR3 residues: CASSVRTSGSHRGEQFF. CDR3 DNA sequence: TGTGCCAGCAGCGTCAGGACTAGCGGGAGCCACCGGGGTGAGCAGTTCTTC. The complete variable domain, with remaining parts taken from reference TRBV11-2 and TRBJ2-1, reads EAGVAQSPRYKIIEKRQSVAFWCNPISGHATLYWYQQILGQGPKLLIQFQNNGVVDDSQLPKDRFSAERLKGVDSTLKIQPAKLEDSAVYLCASSVRTSGSHRGEQFFGPGTRLTVL.

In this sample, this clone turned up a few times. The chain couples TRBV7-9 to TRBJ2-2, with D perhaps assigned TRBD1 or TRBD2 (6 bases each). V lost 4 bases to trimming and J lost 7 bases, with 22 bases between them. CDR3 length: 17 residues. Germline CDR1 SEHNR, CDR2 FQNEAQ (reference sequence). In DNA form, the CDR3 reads TGTGCCAGCAGCTCCAAGGGGGGACCCCCTACCGGCGGGGAGCTGTTTTTT. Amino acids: CASSSKGGPPTGGELFF.

CDR3 loop: CASSPQTVQDTF. CDR3 nucleotides: TGTGCCAGCAGCCCACAGACCGTACAGGACACCTTC. The chain employs TRBV7-2 and TRBJ1-2; a weak D match, TRBD1 (5 bases). V was trimmed by 5 bases and J by 12 bases, leaving 16 bases between them. The length of the CDR3 is 12 residues. Germline CDR1 and CDR2: SGHTA and FQGNSA.

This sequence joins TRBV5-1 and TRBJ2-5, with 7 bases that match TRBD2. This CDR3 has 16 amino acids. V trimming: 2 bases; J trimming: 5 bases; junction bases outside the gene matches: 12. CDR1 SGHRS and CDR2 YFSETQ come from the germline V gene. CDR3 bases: TGCGCCAGCAGCTTTCATTCTAGCGGTGGAAGTGAGACCCAGTACTTC. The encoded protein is CASSFHSSGGSETQYF.

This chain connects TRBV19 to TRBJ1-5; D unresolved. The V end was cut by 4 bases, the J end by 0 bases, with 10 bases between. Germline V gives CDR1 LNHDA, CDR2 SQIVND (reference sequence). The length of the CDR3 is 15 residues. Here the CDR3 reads CASSNTVYSNQPQHF. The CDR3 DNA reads TGTGCCAGTAGTAACACCGTGTATAGCAATCAGCCCCAGCATTTT.

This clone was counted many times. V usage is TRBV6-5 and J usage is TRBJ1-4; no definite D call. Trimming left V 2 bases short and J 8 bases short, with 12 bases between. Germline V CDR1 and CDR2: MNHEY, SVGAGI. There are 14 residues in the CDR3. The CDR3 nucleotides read TGTGCCAGCAGTTACAACCAAGGGATCGAAAAACTGTTTTTT. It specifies CASSYNQGIEKLFF.

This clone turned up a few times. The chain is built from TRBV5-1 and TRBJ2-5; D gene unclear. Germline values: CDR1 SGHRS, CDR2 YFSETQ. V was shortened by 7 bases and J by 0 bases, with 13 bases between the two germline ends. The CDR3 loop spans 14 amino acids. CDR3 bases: TGCGCCAGCCGCCCTATAGGGAACCAAGAGACCCAGTACTTC. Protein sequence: CASRPIGNQETQYF.

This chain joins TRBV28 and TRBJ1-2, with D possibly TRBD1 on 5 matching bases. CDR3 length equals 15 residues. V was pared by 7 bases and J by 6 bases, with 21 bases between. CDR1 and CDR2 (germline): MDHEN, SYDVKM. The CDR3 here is CASTPGQGRLHGYTF. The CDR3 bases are TGTGCCAGCACCCCGGGGCAGGGACGGTTACATGGCTACACCTTC.

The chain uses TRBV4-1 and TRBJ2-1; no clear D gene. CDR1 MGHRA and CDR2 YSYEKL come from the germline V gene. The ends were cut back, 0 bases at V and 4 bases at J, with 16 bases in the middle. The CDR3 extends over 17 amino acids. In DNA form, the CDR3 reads TGCGCCAGCAGCCAAGATATGAACGACCTATGGTACAATGAGCAGTTCTTC. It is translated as CASSQDMNDLWYNEQFF.

CDR3 amino acids: CATSRDGRVEQYF. The CDR3 region has the DNA TGTGCCACCAGCAGAGATGGCAGGGTCGAGCAGTACTTC. This chain joins TRBV15 and TRBJ2-7, with D perhaps TRBD1 (5 bases). The germline V gene has CDR1 LNHNV and CDR2 YYDKDF (reference sequence). The V end lost 0 bases, the J end lost 6 bases, and 9 bases lay between the germline ends. The CDR3 runs to 13 residues.

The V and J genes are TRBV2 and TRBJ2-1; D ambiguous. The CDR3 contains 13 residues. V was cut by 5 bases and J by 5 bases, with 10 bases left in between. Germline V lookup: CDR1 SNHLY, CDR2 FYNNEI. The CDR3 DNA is TGTGCCAGCAGTCGCGGACCGCACAATGAGCAGTTCTTC. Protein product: CASSRGPHNEQFF.

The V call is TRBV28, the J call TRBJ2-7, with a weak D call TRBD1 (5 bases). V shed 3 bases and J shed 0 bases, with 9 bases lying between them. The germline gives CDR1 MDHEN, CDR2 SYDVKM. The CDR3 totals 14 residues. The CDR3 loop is CASSLTVSSYEQYF. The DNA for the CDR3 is TGTGCCAGCAGTTTGACAGTGAGCTCCTACGAGCAGTACTTC.

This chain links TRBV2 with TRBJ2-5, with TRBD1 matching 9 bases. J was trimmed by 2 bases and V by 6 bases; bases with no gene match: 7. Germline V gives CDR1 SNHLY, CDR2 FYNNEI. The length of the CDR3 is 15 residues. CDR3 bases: TGTGCCAGCAGCCCGGACAGGGGACGGCAAGAGACCCAGTACTTC. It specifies CASSPDRGRQETQYF. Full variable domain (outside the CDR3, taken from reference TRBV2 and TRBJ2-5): EPEVTQTPSHQVTQMGQEVILRCVPISNHLYFYWYRQILGQKVEFLVSFYNNEISEKSEIFDDQFSVERPDGSNFTLKIRSTKLEDSAMYFCASSPDRGRQETQYFGPGTRLLVL.